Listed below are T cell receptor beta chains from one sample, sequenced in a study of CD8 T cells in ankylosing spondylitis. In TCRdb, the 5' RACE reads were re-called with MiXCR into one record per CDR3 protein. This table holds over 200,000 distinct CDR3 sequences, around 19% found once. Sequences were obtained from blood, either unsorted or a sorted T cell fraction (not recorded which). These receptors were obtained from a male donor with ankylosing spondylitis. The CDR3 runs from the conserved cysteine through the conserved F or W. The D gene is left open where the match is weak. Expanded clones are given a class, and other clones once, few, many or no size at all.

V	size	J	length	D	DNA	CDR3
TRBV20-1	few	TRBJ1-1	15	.	TGCAGTGCTAGAGATGGGGGATACATGAACACTGAAGCTTTCTTT	CSARDGGYMNTEAFF
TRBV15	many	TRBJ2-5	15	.	TGTGCCACCAGCACCTCCGCGACAGGAACGGAGACCCAGTACTTC	CATSTSATGTETQYF
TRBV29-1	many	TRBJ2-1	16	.	TGCAGCGTTGTGGGTTTGGCCCAAAGCTCCTACAATGAGCAGTTCTTC	CSVVGLAQSSYNEQFF
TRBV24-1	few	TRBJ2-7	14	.	TGTGCCACGCCGGCCTATCCCAACATCTACGAGCAGTACTTC	CATPAYPNIYEQYF
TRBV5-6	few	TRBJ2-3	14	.	TGTGCCAGCAGCTTGTCCGCCAACACAGATACGCAGTATTTT	CASSLSANTDTQYF
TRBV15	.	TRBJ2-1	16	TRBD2	TGTGCCACCAGCAGACTGGTAGCGGGAGGTTGGTATGAGCAGTTCTTC	CATSRLVAGGWYEQFF
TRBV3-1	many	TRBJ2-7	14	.	TGTGCCAGCAGCCAGGGGACGGATACCTACGAGCAGTACTTC	CASSQGTDTYEQYF
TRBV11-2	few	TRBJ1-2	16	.	TGTGCCAGCAGCTTTTTCTGGGACGACGAGGGCTATGGCTACACCTTC	CASSFFWDDEGYGYTF
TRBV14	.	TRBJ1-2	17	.	TGTGCCAGCAGCCATTGGACAGATCAAGTTAATAACTATGGCTACACCTTC	CASSHWTDQVNNYGYTF
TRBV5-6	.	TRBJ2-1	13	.	TGTGCCAGCAACTTGGGACCAAACAATGAGCAGTTCTTC	CASNLGPNNEQFF
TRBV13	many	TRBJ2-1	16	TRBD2	TGTGCCAGCAGCTTCCCTAGCGGGGGGGGATACAATGAGCAGTTCTTC	CASSFPSGGGYNEQFF
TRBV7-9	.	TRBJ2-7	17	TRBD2	TGTGCCAGCAGCAACACGTTGGCGGGGGGGCTCGGATACGAGCAGTACTTC	CASSNTLAGGLGYEQYF
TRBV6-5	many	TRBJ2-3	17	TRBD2	TGTGCCAGCAGTTACTTCCCCGGGACTAGCGGGACAGATACGCAGTATTTT	CASSYFPGTSGTDTQYF
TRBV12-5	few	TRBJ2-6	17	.	TGTGCCCCAGACCAGACACATATCCTCTCTGGGGCCAACGTCCTGACTTTC	CAPDQTHILSGANVLTF
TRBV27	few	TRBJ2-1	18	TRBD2	TGTGCCAGCAGTTGGTGGACTAGCGCACCCCCTTCCTACAATGAGCAGTTCTTC	CASSWWTSAPPSYNEQFF
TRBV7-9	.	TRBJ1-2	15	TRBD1	TGTGCCAGCAGCACCCTGACAGGGGCCCCCTATGGCTACACCTTC	CASSTLTGAPYGYTF
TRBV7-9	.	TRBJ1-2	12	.	TGTGCCAGCAGCTTAGGAGGGTGGGGCTACACCTTC	CASSLGGWGYTF
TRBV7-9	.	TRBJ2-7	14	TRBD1	TGTGCCAGCAGCGACCGGGACAGTTCCCACGAGCAGTACTTC	CASSDRDSSHEQYF
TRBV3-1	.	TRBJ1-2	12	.	TGTGCCAGCCTGGACACTAACTATGGCTACACCTTC	CASLDTNYGYTF
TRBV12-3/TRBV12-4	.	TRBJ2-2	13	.	TGTGCCTTCACTTGGGCGAACACCGGGGAGCTGTTTTTT	CAFTWANTGELFF
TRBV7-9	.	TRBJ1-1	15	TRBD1	TGTGCCAGCAGCTTGCTGGGGACAGGGGCAACTGAAGCTTTCTTT	CASSLLGTGATEAFF
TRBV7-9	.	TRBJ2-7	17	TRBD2	TGTGCCAGCAGCCAGTCAAAAGGACTAGCGCGGCCCTACGAGCAGTACTTC	CASSQSKGLARPYEQYF
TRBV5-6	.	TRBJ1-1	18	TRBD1	TGTGCCAGCAGCTTGGGGGGCTGGACAGGGGGCCGGATAACTGAAGCTTTCTTT	CASSLGGWTGGRITEAFF
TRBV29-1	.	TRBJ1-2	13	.	TGCAGCGTTGGGCCCGCTAACCACTATGGCTACACCTTC	CSVGPANHYGYTF
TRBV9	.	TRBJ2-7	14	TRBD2	TGTGCCAGCAGCGGTGGTGGGTCTAGCGGCGAGCAGTACTTC	CASSGGGSSGEQYF
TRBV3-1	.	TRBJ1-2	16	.	TGTGCCAGCAGCCAAGTGTCGTTGAGCAGGGACTATGGCTACACCTTC	CASSQVSLSRDYGYTF
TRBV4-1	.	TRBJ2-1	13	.	TGCGCCAGCAGCCAAGCGGTCGGCAATGAGCAGTTCTTC	CASSQAVGNEQFF
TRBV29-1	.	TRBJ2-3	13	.	TGCAGCGTTGACAGGGATCAGACAGATACGCAGTATTTT	CSVDRDQTDTQYF